Below are 12 T cell receptor beta chains sequenced from a single sample in a study of human T cells and chemical hapten exposure. Indicated time point: patch test 3, about 24 weeks after DPC sensitization. Treatment here: therapeutic diphenylcyclopropenone sensitization with weekly scalp DPC. TCRdb ran MiXCR on the RACE reads and lists one entry per CDR3 protein. This sample yields under 200,000 distinct CDR3 sequences, of which roughly 26% are seen a single time; 2.1% belongs to the top ten. Sequencing was performed on whole blood, taken in connection with sensitization to the hapten diphenylcyclopropenone (DPC). These TCRs come from a woman aged 18 to 35 with alopecia areata. Some clones in this sample may be carry-over from other donors' samples.

V usage is TRBV25-1 and J usage is TRBJ2-7; TRBD1 aligns across 11 bases. The CDR3 loop spans 15 amino acids. Trimming removed 5 bases from V and 4 bases from J; junction bases left unmatched: 7. The germline gives CDR1 MGHDK, CDR2 SYGVNS. The CDR3 sequence: CASSTRDRGVYEQYF. CDR3 nucleotides: TGTGCCAGCAGTACCAGGGACAGGGGGGTTTACGAGCAGTACTTC.

This clonotype was seen only a few times. This rearrangement joins TRBV18 to TRBJ1-6, with 7 nucleotides matching TRBD1. The germline V gene encodes CDR1 KGHSH and CDR2 LQKENI. This CDR3 comprises 15 residues. The trim removed 3 bases at V and 8 bases at J, leaving 7 bases unmatched. The CDR3 spells CASSPPDRTYSPLHF. The DNA of the CDR3 is TGTGCCAGCTCACCCCCGGACAGGACCTATTCACCCCTCCACTTT.

V usage is TRBV12-5 and J usage is TRBJ2-3; D is undetermined. This CDR3 region has 14 residues. CDR1 is LGHNT, CDR2 FRNRAP, per germline. Between the trimmed V and J ends, which lost 5 bases and 1 base, there was a span of 10 bases. The CDR3 DNA reads as TGTGCTAGTGGTACCGGTCCGCGCACAGATACGCAGTATTTT. It encodes CASGTGPRTDTQYF. Filled out from reference TRBV12-5 and TRBJ2-3, the complete variable domain reads DARVTQTPRHKVTEMGQEVTMRCQPILGHNTVFWYRQTMMQGLELLAYFRNRAPLDDSGMPKDRFSAEMPDATLATLKIQPSEPRDSAVYFCASGTGPRTDTQYFGPGTRLTVL.

This clonotype was seen more than once but under ten times. This chain links TRBV2 with TRBJ1-4; D possibly corresponds to TRBD1 (5 bases). V was cut by 8 bases and J by 7 bases, with 11 bases left in between. Germline V gene lookup returns CDR1 SNHLY and CDR2 FYNNEI. The CDR3 has 12 residues. CDR3 loop: CASAGTSEKLFF. The CDR3 nucleotides read TGTGCCAGCGCAGGGACCAGTGAAAAACTGTTTTTT.

The chain has TRBV5-1 and TRBJ2-2; D is perhaps TRBD2 (5 bases). Trimming left V 0 bases short and J 5 bases short, with 8 bases between. The CDR3 runs 14 residues. CDR1 SGHRS and CDR2 YFSETQ come from the germline V gene. CDR3 residues: CASSLGRGTGELFF. The CDR3 DNA reads as TGCGCCAGCAGCTTGGGCCGGGGAACCGGGGAGCTGTTTTTT. The full variable domain, completed using reference TRBV5-1 and TRBJ2-2, is KAGVTQTPRYLIKTRGQQVTLSCSPISGHRSVSWYQQTPGQGLQFLFEYFSETQRNKGNFPGRFSGRQFSNSRSEMNVSTLELGDSALYLCASSLGRGTGELFFGEGSRLTVL.

The chain recombines TRBV7-9 with TRBJ2-6, with D possibly TRBD1 on 5 matching bases. Germline lookup yields CDR1 SEHNR and CDR2 FQNEAQ (reference sequence). The CDR3 contains 17 residues. Trimming stripped 0 bases from V and 2 bases from J, with 11 bases between. The CDR3 DNA reads as TGTGCCAGCAGCTTAGCGGCAGGGAACCCTGGGGCCAACGTCCTGACTTTC. Its protein is CASSLAAGNPGANVLTF.

This clonotype was counted at least ten times. The chain joins TRBV30 to TRBJ2-1; D ambiguous. CDR1 is GTSNPN, CDR2 SVGIG, per germline (reference sequence). This CDR3 is 15 amino acids long. V lost 0 bases to trimming and J lost 3 bases, with 12 bases between them. The CDR3 spells CAWSVPATDYNEQFF. For the CDR3, the DNA is TGTGCCTGGAGTGTACCAGCGACCGACTACAATGAGCAGTTCTTC.

The rearrangement joins TRBV15 to TRBJ2-5, with D unclear. Germline V CDR1 and CDR2: LNHNV, YYDKDF (reference sequence). The CDR3 covers 13 residues. Trimming left V 8 bases short and J 2 bases short, with 12 bases between. DNA for the CDR3: TGTGCCACCGTCCCCTCTTATCAAGAGACCCAGTACTTC. Protein: CATVPSYQETQYF.

The J gene is TRBJ2-1, the V gene TRBV29-1; perhaps TRBD2 as D (6 bases). Germline loops: CDR1 SQVTM, CDR2 ANQGSEA. The CDR3 has 14 residues. The V end lost 8 bases, the J end lost 7 bases, and 21 bases lay between the germline ends. In nucleotides, the CDR3 is TGCAGCCAAAAGGGACTCGGGATGGGGAATGAGCAGTTCTTC. It yields the protein CSQKGLGMGNEQFF.

This chain joins TRBV3-1 and TRBJ2-3, with unresolved D. The germline CDR1 and CDR2 sequences are LGHDT and YNNKEL (reference sequence). The CDR3 runs 16 residues. The V end lost 1 base, the J end lost 0 bases, and 11 bases lay between the germline ends. CDR3 region: CASSQVNRWSTDTQYF. In nucleotides, the CDR3 is TGTGCCAGCAGCCAAGTGAATCGCTGGAGCACAGATACGCAGTATTTT.

The chain carries TRBV25-1 and TRBJ2-1; the match to TRBD2 covers 12 bases. There are 15 residues in the CDR3. V gave up 5 bases and J gave up 9 bases; unmatched junction bases: 8. Germline CDR1 and CDR2: MGHDK and SYGVNS. The CDR3 reads CASSSASGRVGEQFF. CDR3 sequence (DNA): TGTGCCAGCAGTTCCGCTAGCGGGAGGGTCGGTGAGCAGTTCTTC.

This clonotype was seen more than once but under ten times. The chain joins TRBV27 to TRBJ1-1, with a weak D call TRBD1 (5 bases). The CDR3 runs to 15 residues. CDR1 and CDR2 (germline): MNHEY, SMNVEV (reference sequence). Trimming removed 3 bases from V and 5 bases from J, with 16 bases in between. CDR3 residues: CASSLTGAKATEAFF. In nucleotides, the CDR3 is TGTGCCAGCAGTTTGACCGGGGCGAAAGCGACTGAAGCTTTCTTT.